Sequencing of this TCR beta chain was carried out in a study of blood T cell repertoires in COVID-19. Method: immunoSEQ multiplex PCR; TCRdb's copy keeps in-frame clones and lacks some. Of roughly 69,000 clones listed, roughly nine tenths are singletons. The V end lost 1 base, the J end lost 5 bases, and 9 bases lay between the germline ends. Germline V gene lookup returns CDR1 SGDLS and CDR2 YYNGEE. The CDR3 is 13 residues long. Sequences were obtained from peripheral blood. This clonotype was obtained from a man aged 50-60 years with active COVID-19. The V and J genes are TRBV9 and TRBJ2-5, with D hard to call. CDR3 sequence (DNA): TGTGCCAGCAGCGTAAATGTTGAGGAGACCCAGTACTTC. It specifies CASSVNVEETQYF.